This T cell receptor (beta chain) was observed in a study of blood T cell repertoires in COVID-19. Study-wide context: Researchers got acute and convalescent COVID-19 samples from the United States, Italy and Spain. Sample material is recorded as cDNA or gDNA derived from T cells, B-cell-depleted T cells, or PBMCs.

Source study methods: Estimates of nucleated cell counts were drawn from the amplification of reference gene primers. Sequenced by immunoSEQ multiplex PCR; TCRdb stores in-frame clones only, minus some. V and J calls and clone size are as listed in that table; D and trimming were resolved from the DNA. The sample shows about 130,000 clones, 60% to 85% of them seen only once. The length of the CDR3 is 20 residues. Trimming at V came to 1 base and at J to 2 bases, leaving 12 bases not matched to a gene. CDR1 is SGHVS and CDR2 is FNYEAQ in the germline V gene. The sample taken for sequencing was peripheral blood. This clonotype was obtained from an elderly man with acute or convalescent COVID-19. The chain uses TRBV7-6 and TRBJ2-6; 9 nucleotides align to TRBD1. The CDR3 sequence: CASSLEAPGQGITGANVLTF. The CDR3 nucleotides are TGTGCCAGCAGCTTAGAGGCACCGGGACAGGGTATTACTGGGGCCAACGTCCTGACTTTC.